Listed here are 31 T cell receptor beta chains from one sample, sequenced in a study of spatial heterogeneity in lung cancer. The time point denotes: blood at routine non-recurrence follow-up after resection. One entry per CDR3 protein, called by TCRdb with MiXCR from the 5' RACE reads. Among roughly 17,000 distinct CDR3 sequences listed, 8% to 10% were seen once. This specimen consisted of PBMCs, obtained at follow-up. The receptors derive from a female donor with early-stage non-small cell lung cancer.

At least ten counts were recorded for this clonotype. The chain carries TRBV28 and TRBJ2-7, with 7 positions matching TRBD1. The CDR3 is made up of 14 amino acids. The ends lost 8 bases at V and 3 bases at J; junction bases unmatched: 10. Germline lookup yields CDR1 MDHEN and CDR2 SYDVKM. CDR3 amino acids: CASFGQATYYEQYF. The CDR3 DNA reads TGTGCCAGCTTTGGACAGGCTACCTACTACGAGCAGTACTTC.

This clonotype was observed at least ten times. CDR3 coding DNA: TGTGCCAGCAGCCAAGGCACCAGACGGCGGGATGGCATTCAGTACTTC. This gives the protein CASSQGTRRRDGIQYF. This rearrangement joins TRBV14 to TRBJ2-4, with D perhaps matching TRBD2 (6 bases). V lost 1 base and J 9 bases, leaving 19 bases between the germline ends. The CDR3 is 16 amino acids. CDR1 and CDR2 (germline): SGHDN, FVKESK.

This clonotype was observed a handful of times. The V and J genes are TRBV14 and TRBJ2-1; D is uncertain. The CDR3 length is 12 residues. V was trimmed by 0 bases and J by 8 bases, leaving 5 bases between them. Germline V gives CDR1 SGHDN, CDR2 FVKESK. DNA of the CDR3: TGTGCCAGCAGCCAAGATCGGTATGAGCAGTTCTTC. Translation gives CASSQDRYEQFF.

This clonotype was picked up many times. This chain links TRBV6-5 with TRBJ2-1; 9 bases map to TRBD2. Unmatched junction bases numbered 8, after V lost 0 bases and J lost 8 bases. CDR1 MNHEY and CDR2 SVGAGI come from the germline V gene. This CDR3 comprises 16 residues. The CDR3: CASSYSAGGYMDEQFF. CDR3 in DNA: TGTGCCAGCAGTTACTCAGCGGGAGGCTATATGGATGAGCAGTTCTTC.

This clonotype has only a few counts. V gene TRBV5-1 combines with J gene TRBJ2-5; possibly TRBD2 for D (5 bases). With 0 bases removed from V and 7 bases from J, the gap between germline ends came to 13 bases. Germline-derived CDR1 and CDR2 are SGHRS and YFSETQ. This CDR3 is built from 14 residues. The CDR3 DNA sequence: TGCGCCAGCAGCTTGGATGGGGTCGAGGGGACCCAGTACTTC. It translates to CASSLDGVEGTQYF.

The table lists this clonotype with many counts. The chain uses TRBV5-4 and TRBJ2-7, with TRBD1 identical over 11 bases. Germline assignment: CDR1 SGHNT and CDR2 YYREEE (reference sequence). The CDR3 has 14 residues. Trimming took 4 bases from V and 7 from J; bases not matched to a gene: 7. The DNA for the CDR3 is TGTGCCAGCAGCCTCGGACAGGGGGCTCGGGAGCAGTACTTC. Its translation: CASSLGQGAREQYF.

This clonotype was recorded at least ten times. This chain connects TRBV28 to TRBJ2-6; D is perhaps TRBD2 (6 bases). This CDR3 contains 15 residues. CDR1 is MDHEN, CDR2 SYDVKM, per germline. Between the trimmed V and J ends, which lost 5 bases and 2 bases, there was a span of 10 bases. CDR3 amino acids: CASSPGGTGANVLTF. The CDR3 DNA sequence: TGTGCCAGCAGTCCTGGGGGGACTGGGGCCAACGTCCTGACTTTC.

This clonotype was counted many times. The rearrangement joins TRBV12-3 or TRBV12-4 to TRBJ2-7; D is undetermined. The ends were cut back, 3 bases at V and 2 bases at J, with 14 bases in the middle. The CDR3 runs to 15 residues. CDR3 loop: CASSFEADNAYEQYF. CDR3 sequence (DNA): TGTGCCAGCAGTTTCGAGGCCGATAATGCCTACGAGCAGTACTTC.

This clonotype has ten or more counts. The chain combines TRBV4-3 with TRBJ1-1; the D is unclear. Between the trimmed V and J ends, which lost 0 bases and 1 base, there was a span of 12 bases. Germline V gene lookup returns CDR1 LGHNA and CDR2 YSLEER. This CDR3 contains 16 residues. Written as DNA, the CDR3 is TGCGCCAGCAGCCAAGATGGTTTGGTTGAGAACACTGAAGCTTTCTTT. This sequence encodes CASSQDGLVENTEAFF.

This clonotype has only a few counts. The chain uses TRBV4-3 and TRBJ2-7; D gene uncertain. This CDR3 comprises 17 residues. Trimming shortened V by 1 base and J by 2 bases, and 18 bases separated the two germline ends. In germline, CDR1 is LGHNA, CDR2 YSLEER. CDR3 nucleotides: TGCGCCAGCAGCCAAGCGCGATTGGGGTACCCCCCCTACGAGCAGTACTTC. Translated, it gives CASSQARLGYPPYEQYF.

This clonotype was seen ten or more times. CDR3 sequence (DNA): TGTGCCAGCAGTTACGGACCCCCCCCAGGGGAGGGATATGGCTACACCTTC. Its protein product is CASSYGPPPGEGYGYTF. This chain connects TRBV6-6 to TRBJ1-2, with a possible D match to TRBD1 (6 bases). Germline assignment: CDR1 MNHNY and CDR2 SVGAGI (reference sequence). The CDR3 is 17 residues long. Trimming took off 2 bases at V and 5 bases at J, with 21 bases between the two ends.

This clonotype was seen ten or more times. This chain connects TRBV6-5 to TRBJ1-6, with D perhaps matching TRBD1 (5 bases). Germline V lookup: CDR1 MNHEY, CDR2 SVGAGI. CDR3 length equals 16 residues. Trimming removed 0 bases from V and 8 bases from J, with 14 bases in between. The CDR3 DNA reads as TGTGCCAGCAGTTACTCCGGGACCTTAATAGATTCACCCCTCCACTTT. Its translation: CASSYSGTLIDSPLHF.

There are a few counts of this clonotype. In DNA, the CDR3 is TGTGCCAGCAGTGAAGGGTTTGCCGGGGAGCTGTTTTTT. This encodes CASSEGFAGELFF. V and J are TRBV6-1 and TRBJ2-2; no reliable D call. The CDR3 is made up of 13 amino acids. Trimming left V 1 base short and J 6 bases short, with 6 bases between. Germline V CDR1 and CDR2: MNHNS, SASEGT.

The chain uses TRBV29-1 and TRBJ2-7; TRBD1 is a possible D gene (5 bases). The CDR3 has 11 residues. Germline V gene sequence: CDR1 SQVTM, CDR2 ANQGSEA. V lost 8 bases and J lost 3, with 11 bases in between. CDR3 nucleotide sequence: TGCAGCATGGGCAGGGACTACGAGCAGTACTTC. Translation: CSMGRDYEQYF.

Many counts were recorded for this clonotype. The chain carries TRBV2 and TRBJ2-1; possible D gene TRBD2, 6 bases. Germline values: CDR1 SNHLY, CDR2 FYNNEI. This CDR3 is built from 15 residues. V was trimmed by 7 bases and J by 0 bases, leaving 13 bases between them. The CDR3 DNA reads as TGTGCCAGCACTGGGGAGGCTAGCTCCTACAATGAGCAGTTCTTC. It encodes CASTGEASSYNEQFF.

Many counts were recorded for this clonotype. The chain is built from TRBV7-6 and TRBJ2-2; D possibly corresponds to TRBD1 (5 bases). V dropped 2 bases and J dropped 0 bases, with 10 bases sitting between them. The CDR3 spans 16 residues. Germline CDR1 and CDR2: SGHVS and FNYEAQ. CDR3 amino acids: CASSLISGTNTGELFF. In DNA form, the CDR3 reads TGTGCCAGCAGCTTAATTTCAGGGACGAACACCGGGGAGCTGTTTTTT.

This clonotype was observed at least ten times. The rearrangement uses TRBV12-3 or TRBV12-4 and TRBJ1-1; D gene unclear. This CDR3 spans 11 amino acids. The germline V and J ends were trimmed by 3 bases and 4 bases, with 3 bases remaining between them. CDR3 sequence (DNA): TGTGCCAGCAGTTTGAGCACTGAAGCTTTCTTT. It codes for CASSLSTEAFF.

There are many counts of this clonotype. V gene TRBV18 combines with J gene TRBJ2-5; no definite D call. Germline V gene lookup returns CDR1 KGHSH and CDR2 LQKENI. CDR3 length: 13 amino acids. V was clipped by 6 bases and J by 1 base, with 9 bases between them. Here the CDR3 DNA reads TGTGCCAGCTCGTGGACGTTCCAAGAGACCCAGTACTTC. It yields the protein CASSWTFQETQYF.

V and J are TRBV28 and TRBJ2-3; D is unresolved. The CDR3 consists of 11 residues. Germline-derived CDR1 and CDR2 are MDHEN and SYDVKM. V lost 6 bases, J lost 7 bases, and 8 bases lay in between. Here the CDR3 reads CASSLPNTQYF. Here the CDR3 DNA reads TGTGCCAGCAGCCTGCCCAATACGCAGTATTTT. Together with reference TRBV28 and TRBJ2-3, the CDR3 gives the full variable domain: DVKVTQSSRYLVKRTGEKVFLECVQDMDHENMFWYRQDPGLGLRLIYFSYDVKMKEKGDIPEGYSVSREKKERFSLILESASTNQTSMYLCASSLPNTQYFGPGTRLTVL.

About this clonotype: The junction differs from germline at one of its ends, possibly a read error. The rearrangement joins TRBV20-1 to TRBJ1-1; D remains ambiguous. Germline V gene lookup returns CDR1 DFQATT and CDR2 SNEGSKA (reference sequence). The CDR3 has 10 amino acids. This CDR3 reads CSANNGRVGF. The CDR3 DNA is TGCAGTGCTAACAACGGGCGGGTTGGTTTT.

This clonotype came up many times. CDR3 in DNA: TGTGCCAGCTCACCACCGAGCGGGGGAGAGACCCAGTACTTC. Protein: CASSPPSGGETQYF. The V call is TRBV18, the J call TRBJ2-5; 8 nucleotides match TRBD2. The CDR3 contains 14 residues. V gave up 0 bases and J gave up 4 bases; unmatched junction bases: 1. The germline gives CDR1 KGHSH, CDR2 LQKENI.

This clonotype was detected many times. The V gene is TRBV12-3 or TRBV12-4, the J gene TRBJ2-1; tentative D call: TRBD1 (6 bases). The CDR3 covers 16 residues. Trimming removed 5 bases from V and 1 base from J, with 15 bases in between. The CDR3 loop is CASSARQAGSYNEQFF. CDR3 DNA: TGTGCCAGCAGTGCAAGACAGGCCGGATCCTACAATGAGCAGTTCTTC.

A single count supports this clonotype. The V call is TRBV18, the J call TRBJ2-3; no clear D gene. CDR1 and CDR2 (germline): KGHSH, LQKENI. Trimming shortened V by 1 base and J by 2 bases, and 10 bases separated the two germline ends. This CDR3 has 15 residues. The CDR3 coding sequence is TGTGCCAGCTCACCACGAGGAGACGCCACAGATACGCAGTATTTT. Protein: CASSPRGDATDTQYF.

At least ten counts were recorded for this clonotype. In nucleotides, the CDR3 is TGCAGTGCTAGAGGGGCGATGAACACTGAAGCTTTCTTT. Its protein is CSARGAMNTEAFF. V is TRBV20-1 and J is TRBJ1-1; no clear D. Trimming took 1 base from V and 0 from J, leaving 6 bases between them. The CDR3 has 13 amino acids. The germline V gene has CDR1 DFQATT and CDR2 SNEGSKA (reference sequence).

This clonotype has a count of ten or more. The J gene is TRBJ2-5, the V gene TRBV6-2 or TRBV6-3; TRBD2 agrees at 13 bases. Germline CDR1 MNHEY, CDR2 SVGEGT. The CDR3 contains 17 residues. The V gene end was trimmed by 6 bases and the J gene end by 5 bases; junction bases not matched to a gene: 12. CDR3 in DNA: TGTGCCAGCAGCCCCCAACTAGCGGGGGGGCTTTTGGAGACCCAGTACTTC. Translation gives CASSPQLAGGLLETQYF.

This clonotype was counted many times. The chain employs TRBV20-1 and TRBJ2-3; 11 nucleotides match TRBD2. From germline, CDR1 is DFQATT and CDR2 SNEGSKA (reference sequence). The trim removed 5 bases at V and 5 bases at J, leaving 6 bases unmatched. The CDR3 is 14 residues long. The CDR3 DNA reads as TGCAGTGCTGTTAGCGGGGGGGCAGTAGATACGCAGTATTTT. This gives the protein CSAVSGGAVDTQYF.

This clonotype has ten or more counts. This chain links TRBV6-2 or TRBV6-3 with TRBJ1-6; unclear D gene. The CDR3 is made up of 13 amino acids. The germline V gene has CDR1 MNHEY and CDR2 SVGEGT. The V and J ends lost 6 bases and 10 bases respectively, with 13 bases between them. This chain's CDR3 is CASSLTGRSPLHF. In DNA, the CDR3 is TGTGCCAGCAGCCTCACCGGGCGATCACCCCTCCACTTT.

This clonotype was recorded a few times. The V gene is TRBV29-1, the J gene TRBJ2-1; 10 nucleotides align to TRBD2. The CDR3 sequence is 15 residues long. With 7 bases clipped from V and 5 bases from J, the junction kept 11 bases outside the gene matches. The V gene's germline CDR1 is SQVTM and CDR2 ANQGSEA. The CDR3 sequence: CSGTLSGRVHNEQFF. CDR3 DNA sequence: TGCAGCGGCACCCTGAGCGGGAGGGTCCACAATGAGCAGTTCTTC.

Worth noting for this clonotype: One base away lies a much larger clone, so this may be a sequencing read error. J is TRBJ1-5 and V is TRBV4-3; perhaps TRBD1 as D (5 bases). The CDR3 runs 15 residues. Germline V lookup: CDR1 LGHNA, CDR2 YSLEER. CDR3 in amino acids: CVSSQVWGSNQPQHF. The CDR3 nucleotides are TGCGTCAGCAGCCAAGTATGGGGGAGCAATCAGCCCCAGCATTTT.

J is TRBJ2-5 and V is TRBV2; 8 bases line up with TRBD1. CDR1 SNHLY and CDR2 FYNNEI come from the germline V gene. J was trimmed by 3 bases and V by 7 bases; bases with no gene match: 4. This CDR3 has 13 amino acids. CDR3 protein: CASNQDREETQYF. The CDR3 DNA reads as TGTGCCAGCAATCAGGACAGGGAAGAGACCCAGTACTTC.

In the case of this clonotype: A much larger clone differs from this one at a single base, so this may be a read error. The chain has TRBV5-1 and TRBJ2-1; no firm D call. This CDR3 has 16 amino acids. The germline gives CDR1 SGHRS, CDR2 YFSETQ. V was cut by 2 bases and J by 0 bases, with 12 bases left in between. CDR3 residues: CASSFVCPPSYNEQFF. Written as DNA, the CDR3 is TGCGCCAGCAGCTTTGTATGCCCTCCCTCCTACAATGAGCAGTTCTTC.